The clone carrying this T cell receptor beta chain was observed a handful of times. Its antigen is still unknown. Germline V gene data show CDR1 as SGDLS and CDR2 as YYNGEE. V was pared by 0 bases and J by 5 bases, with 15 bases between. The CDR3 is 15 residues long. The sample belongs to a study of post-analysis software for immune sequencing data. Study-level results: The F measure placed samples prepared in the same batch into strongly shared clusters. Among multiple sclerosis patients, normalized Chao1 diversity was significantly below that of controls. The five TRBV segments detected at higher frequency in patients than in controls included TRBV5-6, TRBV5-1 and TRBV20-1.

Presence of unique molecular identifiers characterized the TCR beta cDNA libraries. TCRdb passed the PCR reads through MiXCR, listing each CDR3 protein once. The table includes 650,000 to 850,000 distinct CDR3 sequences, 35% to 55% detected once. The V gene is TRBV9, the J gene TRBJ2-7; D is possibly TRBD1 or TRBD2 (6 bases each). Source material: blood. This TCR was sampled from a girl under 18 with multiple sclerosis. The DNA of the CDR3 is TGTGCCAGCAGCGTAGCTACCCAGGGGACTCACGAGCAGTACTTC. Translating it yields CASSVATQGTHEQYF.